Detailed here is one TCR beta chain. Its cognate antigen is unknown. The trim removed 7 bases at V and 4 bases at J, leaving 19 bases unmatched. CDR1 MNHEY and CDR2 SMNVEV come from the germline V gene (reference sequence). This CDR3 comprises 19 residues. This record comes from a study of OX40 agonist ivuxolimab in advanced cancers. Study-wide context: While on treatment, patients had intravenous ivuxolimab at 0.01 to 10 mg/kg every 2 weeks. Study observations and caveats: Partial responders treated at 0.1-3.0 mg/kg exhibited clonal expansion among the lowest measured. Antigen specificity was not determined for the expanded peripheral T cells.

Some clones are missing from TCRdb's copy, which holds only in-frame ones; the method was immunoSEQ multiplex PCR. The table has about 59,000 clones, 84% seen once. Blood sampling was done at baseline, cycle 4 day 1, and cycle 7 day 1. The V gene is TRBV27, the J gene TRBJ2-3; 11 bases fit TRBD2. Sequenced here: CD4+ or CD8+ T cells sorted from blood, sampled in a trial of the OX40 agonist ivuxolimab. The source of this sequence is an adult with an advanced solid tumor such as melanoma, head and neck, liver or kidney cancer. In DNA, the CDR3 is TGTGCCAGCAAGAGTTTTGGTCTAGCGGGAGGTAGCAGGGCAGATACGCAGTATTTT. It codes for CASKSFGLAGGSRADTQYF.